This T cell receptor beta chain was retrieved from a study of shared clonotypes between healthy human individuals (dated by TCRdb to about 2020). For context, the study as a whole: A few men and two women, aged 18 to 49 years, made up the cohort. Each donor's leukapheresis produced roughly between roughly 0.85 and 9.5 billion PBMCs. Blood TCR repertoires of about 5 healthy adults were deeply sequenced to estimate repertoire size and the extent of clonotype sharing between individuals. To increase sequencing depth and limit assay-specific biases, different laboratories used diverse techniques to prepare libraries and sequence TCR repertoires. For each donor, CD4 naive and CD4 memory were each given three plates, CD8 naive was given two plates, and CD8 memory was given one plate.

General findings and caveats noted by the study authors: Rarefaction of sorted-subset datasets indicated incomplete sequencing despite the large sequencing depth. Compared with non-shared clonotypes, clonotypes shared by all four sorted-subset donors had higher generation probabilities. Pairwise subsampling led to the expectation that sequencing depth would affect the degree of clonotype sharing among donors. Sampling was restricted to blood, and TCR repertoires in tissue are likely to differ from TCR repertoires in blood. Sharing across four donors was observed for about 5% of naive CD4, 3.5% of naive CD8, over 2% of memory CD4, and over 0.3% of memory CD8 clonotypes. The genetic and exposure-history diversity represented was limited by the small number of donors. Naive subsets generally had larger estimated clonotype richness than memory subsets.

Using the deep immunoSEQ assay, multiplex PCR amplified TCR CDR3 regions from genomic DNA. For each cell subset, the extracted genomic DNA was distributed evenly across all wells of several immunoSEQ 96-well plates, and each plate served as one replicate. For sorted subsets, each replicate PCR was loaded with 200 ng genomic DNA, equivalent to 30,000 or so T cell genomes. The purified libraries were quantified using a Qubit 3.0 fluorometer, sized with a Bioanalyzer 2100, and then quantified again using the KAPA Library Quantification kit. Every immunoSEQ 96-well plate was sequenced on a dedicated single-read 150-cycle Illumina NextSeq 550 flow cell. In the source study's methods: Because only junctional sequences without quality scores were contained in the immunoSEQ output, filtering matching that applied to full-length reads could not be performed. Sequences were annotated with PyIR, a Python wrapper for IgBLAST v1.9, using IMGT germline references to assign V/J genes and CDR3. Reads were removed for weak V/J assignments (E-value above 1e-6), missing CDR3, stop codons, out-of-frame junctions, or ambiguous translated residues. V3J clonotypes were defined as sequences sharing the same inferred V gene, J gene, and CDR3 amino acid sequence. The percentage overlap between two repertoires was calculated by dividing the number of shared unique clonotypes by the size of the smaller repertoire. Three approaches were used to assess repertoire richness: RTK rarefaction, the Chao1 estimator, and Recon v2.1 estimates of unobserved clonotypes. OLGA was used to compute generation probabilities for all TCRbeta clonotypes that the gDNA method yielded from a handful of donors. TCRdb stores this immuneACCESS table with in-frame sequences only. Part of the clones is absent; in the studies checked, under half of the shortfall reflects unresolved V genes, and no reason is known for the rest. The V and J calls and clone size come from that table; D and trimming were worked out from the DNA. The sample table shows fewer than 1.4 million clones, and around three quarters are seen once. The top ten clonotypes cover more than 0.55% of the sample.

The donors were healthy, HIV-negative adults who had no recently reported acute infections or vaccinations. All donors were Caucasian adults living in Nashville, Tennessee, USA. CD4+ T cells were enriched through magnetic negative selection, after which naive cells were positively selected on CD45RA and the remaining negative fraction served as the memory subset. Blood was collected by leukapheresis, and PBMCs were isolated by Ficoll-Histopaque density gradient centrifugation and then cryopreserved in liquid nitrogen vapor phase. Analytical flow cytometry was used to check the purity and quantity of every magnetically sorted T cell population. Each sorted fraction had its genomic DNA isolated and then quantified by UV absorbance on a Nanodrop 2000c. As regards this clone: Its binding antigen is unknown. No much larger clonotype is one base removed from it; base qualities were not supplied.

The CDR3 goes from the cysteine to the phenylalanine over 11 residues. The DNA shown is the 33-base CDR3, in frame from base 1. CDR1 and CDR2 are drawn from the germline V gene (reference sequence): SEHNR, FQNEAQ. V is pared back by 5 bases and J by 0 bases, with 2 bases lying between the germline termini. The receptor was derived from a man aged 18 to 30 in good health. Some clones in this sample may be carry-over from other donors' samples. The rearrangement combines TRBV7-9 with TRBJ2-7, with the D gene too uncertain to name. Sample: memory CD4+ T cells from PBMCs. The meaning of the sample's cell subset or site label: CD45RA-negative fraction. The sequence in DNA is TGTGCCAGCAGCATCTCCTACGAGCAGTACTTC. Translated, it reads CASSISYEQYF. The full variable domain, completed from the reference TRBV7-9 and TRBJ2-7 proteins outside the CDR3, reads DTGVSQNPRHKITKRGQNVTFRCDPISEHNRLYWYRQTLGQGPEFLTYFQNEAQLEKSRLLSDRFSAERPKGSFSTLEIQRTEQGDSAMYLCASSISYEQYFGPGTRLTVT.